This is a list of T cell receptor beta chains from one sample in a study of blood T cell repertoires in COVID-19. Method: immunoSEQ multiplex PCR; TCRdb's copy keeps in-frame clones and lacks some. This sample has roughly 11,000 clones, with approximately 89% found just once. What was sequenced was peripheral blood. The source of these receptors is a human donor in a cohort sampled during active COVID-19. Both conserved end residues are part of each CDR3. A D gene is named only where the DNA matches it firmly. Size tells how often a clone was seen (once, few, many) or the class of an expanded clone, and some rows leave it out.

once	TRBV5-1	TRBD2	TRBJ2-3	TGCGCCAGCAGCTTGGCTACTAGCGGAAACACAGATACGCAGTATTTT	CASSLATSGNTDTQYF
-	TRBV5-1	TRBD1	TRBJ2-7	TGCGCCAGCAGCGAGGGACAGGGAACCTACGAGCAGTACTTC	CASSEGQGTYEQYF
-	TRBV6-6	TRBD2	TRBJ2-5	TGTGCCACCACCCGACTAGCGGGGGGCCGGTGGGAGACCCAGTACTTC	CATTRLAGGRWETQYF
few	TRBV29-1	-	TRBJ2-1	TGCAGCGTTGTGGAACAGCTCTCCTACAATGAGCAGTTCTTC	CSVVEQLSYNEQFF
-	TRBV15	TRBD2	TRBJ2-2	TGTGCCACCAGCAGAGACAGCGGGATGTTCGGGGAGCTGTTTTTT	CATSRDSGMFGELFF
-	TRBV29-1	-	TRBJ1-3	TGCAGCGTTGATATGGGAAACACCATATATTTT	CSVDMGNTIYF
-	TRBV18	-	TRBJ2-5	TGTGCCAGCTCACCACCGAACGGGGGGACAAACCCCCAAGAGACCCAGTACTTC	CASSPPNGGTNPQETQYF
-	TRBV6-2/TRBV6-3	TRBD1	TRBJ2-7	TGTGCCAGCAGCAGGGACAGGGGTACCTACGAGCAGTACTTC	CASSRDRGTYEQYF
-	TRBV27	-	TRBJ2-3	TGTGCCAGCAGCACCCGGGGGTTCAGCACAGATACGCAGTATTTT	CASSTRGFSTDTQYF
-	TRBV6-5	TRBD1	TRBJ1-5	TGTGCCAGCAGCCTCGCCAGGGGGAGTCAGCCCCAGCATTTT	CASSLARGSQPQHF
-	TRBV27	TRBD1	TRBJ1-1	TGTGCCAGCAGTCCGATCGGGACAGGGGGCGCAGTGGCTGAAGCTTTCTTT	CASSPIGTGGAVAEAFF
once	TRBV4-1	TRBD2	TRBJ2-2	TGCGCCAGCAGCCAATTAGGTGTCGGACTAGCGGGAGGCACCGGGGAGCTGTTTTTT	CASSQLGVGLAGGTGELFF
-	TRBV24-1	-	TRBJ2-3	TGTGCCACCAGTGATTTCCGGGTTCCAGATACGCAGTATTTT	CATSDFRVPDTQYF
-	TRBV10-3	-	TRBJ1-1	TGTGCCATCAGTGAGTCGCGGCAGTTGAACACTGAAGCTTTCTTT	CAISESRQLNTEAFF
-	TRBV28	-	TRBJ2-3	TGTGCCAGCTCCAACGCCGCCCGCCGCCCCCTGGGCGGGGTCCCGGATACGCAGTATTTT	CASSNAARRPLGGVPDTQYF
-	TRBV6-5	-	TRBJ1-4	TGTGCCAGCAGTTACGGGACCGGGGGTAATGAAAAACTGTTTTTT	CASSYGTGGNEKLFF
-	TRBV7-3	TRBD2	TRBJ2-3	TGTGCCAGCAGCCGGACTAGCGGGAGGGGGGATACGCAGTATTTT	CASSRTSGRGDTQYF
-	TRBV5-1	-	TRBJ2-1	TGCGCCAGCAGCCGGGACATTTCCTACAATGAGCAGTTCTTC	CASSRDISYNEQFF
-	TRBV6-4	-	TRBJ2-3	TGTGCCAGCAGTGACGGAGAAGGCCCCGCAGATACGCAGTATTTT	CASSDGEGPADTQYF
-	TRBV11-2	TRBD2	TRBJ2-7	TGTGCCAGCAGCTTAGTCGGGAGGACACCCTACGAGCAGTACTTC	CASSLVGRTPYEQYF
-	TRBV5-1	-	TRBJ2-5	TGCGCCAGCAGCGCGCCGAACCCCCAAGAGACCCAGTACTTC	CASSAPNPQETQYF
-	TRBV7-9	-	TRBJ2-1	TGTGCCAGCAGCTTTGGGGCTTACAATGAGCAGTTCTTC	CASSFGAYNEQFF
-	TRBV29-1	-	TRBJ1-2	TGCAGCGTTGGGGAGGCCGGCTATGGCTACACCTTC	CSVGEAGYGYTF
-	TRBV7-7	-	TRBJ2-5	TGTGCTAGCAGCGACACACCATTCCAAGAGACCCAGTACTTC	CASSDTPFQETQYF
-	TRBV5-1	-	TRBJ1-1	TGCGCCAGCAGCCCTGGAGCGGCAGGCAACACTGAAGCTTTCTTT	CASSPGAAGNTEAFF
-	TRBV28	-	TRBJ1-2	TGTGCCAGCACCACGCAGGGGTATCCGGCCTATGGCTACACCTTC	CASTTQGYPAYGYTF
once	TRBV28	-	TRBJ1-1	TGTGCCAGCAGGCCATGGAGGGCAGGGAACACTGAAGCTTTCTTT	CASRPWRAGNTEAFF
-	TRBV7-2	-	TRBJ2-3	TGTGCCAGCAGCTCTAGAGGGAAGGCAGATACGCAGTATTTT	CASSSRGKADTQYF
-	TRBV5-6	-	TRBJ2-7	TGTGCCAGCAGGGTAGGGGGAAACTCCTACGAGCAGTACTTC	CASRVGGNSYEQYF
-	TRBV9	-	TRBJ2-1	TGTGCCAGCAGCGTAGTCGGGGGGCTAGCCTCCCATGAGCAGTTCTTC	CASSVVGGLASHEQFF
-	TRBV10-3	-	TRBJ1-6	TGTGCCATCAGTGATGGGGCGGTGAGCTCCTATAATTCACCCCTCCACTTT	CAISDGAVSSYNSPLHF
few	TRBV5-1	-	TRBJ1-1	TGCGCCAGCAGCTTGGGGAGGAGTTTGAACACTGAAGCTTTCTTT	CASSLGRSLNTEAFF
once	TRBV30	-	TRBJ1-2	TGTGCCTGGAGTGTAAGGCAGGAGGGGGGCTACACCTTC	CAWSVRQEGGYTF
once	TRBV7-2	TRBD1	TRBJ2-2	TGTGCCAGCAGCCCGGGACAGGGAGGCACCGGGGAGCTGTTTTTT	CASSPGQGGTGELFF
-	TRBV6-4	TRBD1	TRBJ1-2	TGTGCTAGCAGTGACTCAGGGACAGACCTGAGGGGCTACACCTTC	CASSDSGTDLRGYTF
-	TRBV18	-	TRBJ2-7	TGTGCCAGCTCACCACCGAGTCGGGGGGCCCACGAGCAGTACTTC	CASSPPSRGAHEQYF
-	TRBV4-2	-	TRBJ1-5	TGTGCCAGCAGCCAAGATACGGGTCAGCCCCAGCATTTT	CASSQDTGQPQHF
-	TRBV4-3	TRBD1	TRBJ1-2	TGCGCCAGCAGCCAAGGACAGGGTCGGAATGGCTACACCTTC	CASSQGQGRNGYTF
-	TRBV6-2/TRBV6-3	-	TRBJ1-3	TGTGCCAGCAGTTGGGGACAAGGCCCTGGAAACACCATATATTTT	CASSWGQGPGNTIYF
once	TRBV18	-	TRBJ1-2	TGTGCCAGCTCACCATCAGGGGCTCGCTATGGCTACACCTTC	CASSPSGARYGYTF
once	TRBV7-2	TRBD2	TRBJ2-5	TGTGCCAGCAGCTTAGGGAATAGCGGGGGAAAAGAGACCCAGTACTTC	CASSLGNSGGKETQYF
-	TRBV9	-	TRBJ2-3	TGTGCCAGCAGCGCGAACACAGGGTCCCTCTTGGTAGATACGCAGTATTTT	CASSANTGSLLVDTQYF
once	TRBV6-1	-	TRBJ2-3	TGTGCCAGCAGTGAAGCGCGCGGAGATACGCAGTATTTT	CASSEARGDTQYF
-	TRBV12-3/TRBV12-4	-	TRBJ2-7	TGTGCCAGCAGTTTGGGGCGGGACGGGTACTTC	CASSLGRDGYF
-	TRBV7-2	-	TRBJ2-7	TGTGCCAGCAGCTTAAGCAGGGTCGACGAGCAGTACTTC	CASSLSRVDEQYF
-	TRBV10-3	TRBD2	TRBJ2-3	TGTGCCATCAGTGGGACTAGCGGGGATATAAGCACAGATACGCAGTATTTT	CAISGTSGDISTDTQYF
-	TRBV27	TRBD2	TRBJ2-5	TGTGCCAGCAGTCCCCGCGGGGTAGCGGGAGTTGAGACCCAGTACTTC	CASSPRGVAGVETQYF
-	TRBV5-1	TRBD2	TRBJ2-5	TGCGCCAGCAGCTCCGTAGCGGGAGGGTCGGAGACCCAGTACTTC	CASSSVAGGSETQYF
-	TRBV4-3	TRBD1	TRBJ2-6	TGCGCCAGCAGCCAAGAACCAACAGGGGCCGACTCTGGGGCCAACGTCCTGACTTTC	CASSQEPTGADSGANVLTF
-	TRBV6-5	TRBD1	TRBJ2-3	TGTGCCAGCAGTCGACAGGGGCGAGGAGATACGCAGTATTTT	CASSRQGRGDTQYF
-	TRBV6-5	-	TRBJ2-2	TGTGCCAGCAGTTACAGAGCCGGCGGTACCGGGGAGCTGTTTTTT	CASSYRAGGTGELFF
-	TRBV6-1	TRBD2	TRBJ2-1	TGTGCCAGCAGTGATTACACTAGCGGGGGAGGAAATGAGCAGTTCTTC	CASSDYTSGGGNEQFF
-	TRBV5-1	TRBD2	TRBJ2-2	TGCGCCAGCAGCTTGGGGCTAGCGGGGACCGGGGAGCTGTTTTTT	CASSLGLAGTGELFF
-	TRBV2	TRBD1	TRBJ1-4	TGTGCCAGCTTGGAAGGAACAGGGGGATTCGGGACTAATGAAAAACTGTTTTTT	CASLEGTGGFGTNEKLFF
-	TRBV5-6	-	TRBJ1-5	TGTGCCAGCAGCCCCGCAGGGGATAGCAATCAGCCCCAGCATTTT	CASSPAGDSNQPQHF
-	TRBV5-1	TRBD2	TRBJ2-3	TGCGCCAGCAGGGGGACTAGCGGGAAGGCAGATACGCAGTATTTT	CASRGTSGKADTQYF